Presented here are 20 T cell receptor beta chains from one specimen sequenced in a study of response to subunit inactivated influenza vaccine (dated by TCRdb to the late 2010s). Receptor libraries were prepared by RT-PCR. The data were produced on an Illumina HiSeq 2500. TCRdb itself trimmed the public reads at Q25 with fastp, ran MiXCR and retained productive beta chains. Rows matching on CDR3 protein sequence are summarized as one entry with the most common DNA and genes. Within this sample are approximately 500,000 distinct CDR3 sequences, with approximately 15% of them counted one time only. 11% of the sample belongs to the ten largest clones. Material: PBMCs from blood, obtained 12 days after vaccination. The receptors shown here come from a man between 50 and 59 years old who received an inactivated influenza vaccine. Donor details come from another sample of the same person, matched by shared clones.

This clonotype was observed at least ten times. V and J are TRBV5-5 and TRBJ1-1; TRBD1 matches 12 bases. J was trimmed by 4 bases and V by 9 bases; bases with no gene match: 10. Germline V gives CDR1 SGHKS, CDR2 YYEKEE (reference sequence). CDR3 size: 15 residues. The CDR3, as DNA: TGTGCCATCTGCCGGGACAGGGGGCAGAGCACTGAAGCTTTCTTT. Its protein is CAICRDRGQSTEAFF.

This clonotype was observed a few times. The V and J genes are TRBV6-6 and TRBJ2-3; D is uncertain. This CDR3 contains 13 residues. Germline lookup yields CDR1 MNHNY and CDR2 SVGAGI (reference sequence). Trimming cost V 7 bases and J 2 bases, with 10 bases left between them. In nucleotides, the CDR3 is TGTGCCAGCAAACCGGCCGTCACAGATACGCAGTATTTT. Translating gives CASKPAVTDTQYF.

This clonotype was observed a handful of times. The V call is TRBV27, the J call TRBJ2-7, with 10 bases fitting TRBD1. The germline CDR1 and CDR2 sequences are MNHEY and SMNVEV (reference sequence). The length of the CDR3 is 14 residues. V was clipped by 6 bases and J by 5 bases; unmatched bases: 7. CDR3 loop: CASRGRDRGHEQYF. CDR3 nucleotides: TGTGCCAGCAGGGGCCGGGACAGGGGCCACGAGCAGTACTTC.

The chain combines TRBV28 with TRBJ2-5; possibly TRBD1 for D (7 bases). Germline V gene lookup returns CDR1 MDHEN and CDR2 SYDVKM. This CDR3 comprises 15 residues. V lost 1 base to trimming and J lost 6 bases, with 15 bases between them. The CDR3 loop is CASSLLKTGRQTQYF. The CDR3 DNA is TGTGCCAGCAGTTTATTGAAGACAGGGAGGCAGACCCAGTACTTC.

This clonotype showed up just a few times. CDR3 DNA sequence: TGCAGTGCCCATAGATCCGGAGGGACCCAGTACTTC. Its translation: CSAHRSGGTQYF. This chain links TRBV20-1 with TRBJ2-5; TRBD2 might be the D (5 bases). V lost 6 bases and J lost 7, with 15 bases in between. The CDR3 spans 12 residues. Germline V gene sequence: CDR1 DFQATT, CDR2 SNEGSKA (reference sequence).

This clonotype has at least ten counts. The rearrangement joins TRBV14 to TRBJ1-6; unclear D gene. With 1 base removed from V and 6 bases from J, the gap between germline ends came to 4 bases. The CDR3 consists of 13 residues. Germline V gives CDR1 SGHDN, CDR2 FVKESK. The CDR3 bases are TGTGCCAGCAGCCAAGTAGGTAATTCACCCCTCCACTTT. Its translation: CASSQVGNSPLHF.

The chain couples TRBV7-9 to TRBJ2-2, with TRBD1 identical over 7 bases. CDR1 is SEHNR, CDR2 FQNEAQ, per germline (reference sequence). With V trimmed by 3 bases and J by 3 bases, 4 bases remained unmatched. The CDR3 length is 15 residues. The chain's CDR3 is CASSFRQGDTGELFF. In DNA form, the CDR3 reads TGTGCCAGCAGCTTCAGACAGGGAGACACCGGGGAGCTGTTTTTT.

The V call is TRBV9, the J call TRBJ1-2; 8 bases agree with TRBD1. After removal of 0 bases from V and 4 bases from J, the junction contained 5 bases not matched to a gene. CDR3 length equals 15 residues. Looked up from germline, CDR1 is SGDLS and CDR2 is YYNGEE. CDR3 nucleotide sequence: TGTGCCAGCAGCGTAGAGCCAGGGGGCGGCTATGGCTACACCTTC. The encoded protein is CASSVEPGGGYGYTF.

This clonotype has more than one count but fewer than ten. The rearrangement uses TRBV18 and TRBJ2-7; D not resolved. CDR3 length: 14 amino acids. Trimming removed 2 bases from V and 2 bases from J, with 10 bases in between. CDR1 is KGHSH and CDR2 is LQKENI in the germline V gene. CDR3 bases: TGTGCCAGCTCACCAGACCAACGGCCCTACGAGCAGTACTTC. Its protein is CASSPDQRPYEQYF.

The V call is TRBV7-9, the J call TRBJ2-5; a weak D match, TRBD2 (5 bases). The germline V gene encodes CDR1 SEHNR and CDR2 FQNEAQ (reference sequence). The CDR3 totals 16 residues. Trimming removed 4 bases at V and 3 bases at J, with 18 bases between. CDR3 region: CASSSPRPGTKETQYF. CDR3 DNA: TGTGCCAGCAGCTCTCCCCGCCCGGGAACAAAAGAGACCCAGTACTTC.

This rearrangement joins TRBV11-1 to TRBJ2-1; D remains ambiguous. Trimming removed 1 base at V and 0 bases at J, with 16 bases between. The CDR3 consists of 18 residues. CDR1 SGHAT and CDR2 FQDESV come from the germline V gene (reference sequence). Here the CDR3 reads CASSLVLPLPSSYNEQFF. CDR3 bases: TGTGCCAGCAGCTTAGTACTACCCCTACCCAGCTCCTACAATGAGCAGTTCTTC.

This clonotype was picked up a small number of times. This chain connects TRBV19 to TRBJ2-1; D is possibly TRBD1 or TRBD2 (6 bases each). The germline CDR1 and CDR2 sequences are LNHDA and SQIVND (reference sequence). V was trimmed by 7 bases and J by 1 base, leaving 14 bases between them. The CDR3 is 15 residues long. CDR3 sequence: CASTKRGDSYNEQFF. DNA of the CDR3: TGTGCCAGTACCAAGAGGGGGGATTCCTACAATGAGCAGTTCTTC.

The chain links TRBV29-1 to TRBJ1-1; 9 bases match TRBD1. V shed 7 bases, J shed 0 bases, and the junction held 6 bases outside the gene matches. The CDR3 contains 14 residues. Germline assignment: CDR1 SQVTM and CDR2 ANQGSEA. CDR3 in DNA: TGCAGCGCCCGACAGGGGGACATGAACACTGAAGCTTTCTTT. This codes for CSARQGDMNTEAFF.

This clonotype was detected only a few times. This chain joins TRBV12-3 or TRBV12-4 and TRBJ2-1, with D possibly being TRBD2 (7 bases). CDR3 size: 15 residues. V gave up 3 bases and J gave up 2 bases, with 11 bases separating them. CDR3 in amino acids: CASSFGGATYNEQFF. The CDR3 DNA sequence: TGTGCCAGCAGTTTTGGGGGGGCCACCTACAATGAGCAGTTCTTC.

This clonotype was seen repeatedly, ten times or more. The J gene is TRBJ2-3, the V gene TRBV2; possibly TRBD2 for D (6 bases). Per germline, CDR1 SNHLY and CDR2 FYNNEI. The CDR3 is 14 amino acids. Deletions cut 2 bases from V and 6 bases from J, with 12 bases between. This CDR3 reads CASSEPGGRDTQYF. The CDR3 DNA is TGTGCCAGCAGTGAACCCGGGGGTCGCGATACGCAGTATTTT.

This clonotype has a handful of counts. The CDR3, as DNA: TGTGCCAGCAAGAGGACAGGGTCTACCTACGAGCAGTACTTC. It yields the protein CASKRTGSTYEQYF. The chain carries TRBV27 and TRBJ2-7; 8 bases are a match to TRBD1. The J segment lost 2 bases and the V segment lost 7 bases, leaving 7 bases of the junction unmatched. The germline V gene encodes CDR1 MNHEY and CDR2 SMNVEV (reference sequence). CDR3 length equals 14 residues.

The chain uses TRBV10-2 and TRBJ2-5; D possibly matches TRBD1 or TRBD2 (5 bases each). Looked up from germline, CDR1 is WSHSY and CDR2 is SAAADI. V was cut by 0 bases and J by 10 bases, with 18 bases left in between. The length of the CDR3 is 15 residues. CDR3 DNA: TGCGCCAGCAGTGAGTCTAACAGGACTGGAATTGGCCAGTACTTC. Protein sequence: CASSESNRTGIGQYF.

The V and J genes are TRBV10-3 and TRBJ2-7, with TRBD1 matching 8 bases. The CDR3 contains 17 residues. The germline V gene has CDR1 ENHRY and CDR2 SYGVKD. The trim removed 0 bases at V and 5 bases at J, leaving 12 bases unmatched. CDR3 in DNA: TGTGCCATCAGTGAGTCGACTCTTAGGCAGGGGGCAAACGAGCAGTACTTC. Its translation: CAISESTLRQGANEQYF.

This clonotype was recorded a few times. This chain joins TRBV28 and TRBJ2-1; 11 bases align to TRBD2. The CDR3 runs to 18 residues. Germline CDR1 MDHEN, CDR2 SYDVKM. V dropped 4 bases and J dropped 3; count of bases not matched to a gene: 11. The CDR3: CASSSLAGGTTYYNEQFF. The CDR3 DNA follows: TGTGCCAGCAGTTCCTTAGCGGGGGGGACCACCTACTACAATGAGCAGTTCTTC.

This clonotype has more than one count but fewer than ten. The chain links TRBV29-1 to TRBJ2-2; TRBD2 matches at 7 bases. Germline trimming cut 4 bases from V and 1 base from J; bases unmatched to any gene: 9. CDR3 length: 16 amino acids. Germline-derived CDR1 and CDR2 are SQVTM and ANQGSEA. CDR3 sequence reads: CSVVRWQRGNTGELFF. In DNA, the CDR3 is TGCAGCGTTGTTAGGTGGCAGCGGGGGAACACCGGGGAGCTGTTTTTT.